These T cell receptor beta chains were read from a single sample in a study of beta chain features in type 1 diabetes. Sequenced by immunoSEQ multiplex PCR; TCRdb stores in-frame clones only, minus some. The sample records 150,000 or so clones, just over 9% being singletons. The sample comprised central memory CD4+ T cells from blood. These receptors originate from a woman in her late teens or twenties in good health. The CDR3 runs from the conserved cysteine through the conserved F or W. The order of the fields is J gene, V gene, clone size, CDR3 length, D gene, CDR3 protein, CDR3 DNA. A D gene is named only where the DNA matches it firmly. Size is stated for part of the rows, as once, few or many counts, or as a class when the clone is expanded.

>TRBJ2-1|TRBV4-1|few|14|.
CASSQDQAYNEQFF
TGCGCCAGCAGCCAAGATCAGGCCTACAATGAGCAGTTCTTC
>TRBJ2-7|TRBV4-1|.|13|TRBD2
CASRLAGGGYMYF
TGCGCCAGCCGACTAGCGGGAGGGGGCTACATGTACTTC
>TRBJ1-2|TRBV4-1|few|16|TRBD1
CASSHTQTPGQGGYTF
TGCGCCAGCAGCCACACCCAAACACCCGGACAGGGAGGCTACACCTTC
>TRBJ2-3|TRBV15|.|15|TRBD1
CATRGGQGATDTQYF
TGTGCCACCAGAGGGGGACAGGGGGCGACAGATACGCAGTATTTT
>TRBJ1-2|TRBV11-3|.|14|.
CASKKRTSNYGYTF
TGTGCCAGCAAGAAGAGGACAAGCAACTATGGCTACACCTTC
>TRBJ2-3|TRBV7-9|few|16|TRBD1
CASSKGQLELTDTQYF
TGTGCCAGCAGTAAGGGACAGCTAGAGCTCACAGATACGCAGTATTTT
>TRBJ1-2|TRBV6-6|.|14|TRBD1
CASSYSTGQNGYTF
TGTGCCAGCAGTTACTCGACAGGGCAGAATGGCTACACCTTC
>TRBJ2-1|TRBV5-1|few|16|TRBD2
CASSLVSGRSGNEQFF
TGCGCCAGCAGCTTGGTTAGCGGGAGGAGTGGAAATGAGCAGTTCTTC
>TRBJ2-3|TRBV7-3|few|16|.
CASSLAGLGGADTQYF
TGTGCCAGCAGCTTAGCGGGACTAGGGGGCGCAGATACGCAGTATTTT
>TRBJ2-5|TRBV4-3|few|16|.
CASSQDLYGGQETQYF
TGCGCCAGCAGCCAAGATCTATACGGGGGCCAAGAGACCCAGTACTTC
>TRBJ1-1|TRBV6-5|.|14|TRBD1
CASSYTRGYAEAFF
TGTGCCAGCAGTTACACCAGGGGGTACGCTGAAGCTTTCTTT
>TRBJ2-7|TRBV5-4|few|13|.
CASTSRSSYEQYF
TGTGCCAGCACTAGCAGGAGTAGCTACGAGCAGTACTTC
>TRBJ1-2|TRBV18|few|15|TRBD1
CASSPNRGGDYGYTF
TGTGCCAGCTCTCCCAACAGGGGAGGCGACTATGGCTACACCTTC
>TRBJ1-1|TRBV5-1|.|15|TRBD1
CASSSGQGDNTEAFF
TGCGCCAGCAGCTCCGGACAGGGCGACAACACTGAAGCTTTCTTT
>TRBJ1-1|TRBV7-9|few|14|TRBD1
CASSQGVKNTEAFF
TGTGCCAGCAGCCAGGGGGTGAAGAACACTGAAGCTTTCTTT
>TRBJ2-7|TRBV5-4|.|15|TRBD1
CASSLRDRSSYEQYF
TGTGCCAGCAGCCTCCGGGACAGGAGCTCCTACGAGCAGTACTTC
>TRBJ2-3|TRBV7-8|many|12|TRBD2
CASSSGGATQYF
TGTGCCAGCAGCTCCGGGGGGGCTACGCAGTATTTT
>TRBJ2-5|TRBV27|.|14|TRBD1
CASSATGGTETQYF
TGTGCCAGCAGCGCGACAGGGGGAACAGAGACCCAGTACTTC
>TRBJ1-1|TRBV18|few|15|.
CASSPEAASGTEAFF
TGTGCCAGCTCACCAGAGGCAGCGAGTGGCACTGAAGCTTTCTTT
>TRBJ2-5|TRBV7-9|few|15|.
CASSPGVTGQETQYF
TGTGCCAGCAGCCCGGGTGTTACCGGACAAGAGACCCAGTACTTC
>TRBJ2-5|TRBV29-1|.|12|.
CSVEGPLWTQYF
TGCAGCGTTGAGGGGCCCTTGTGGACCCAGTACTTC
>TRBJ1-2|TRBV21-1|few|15|.
CASSNLVQGRGGYTF
TGTGCCAGCAGCAATCTTGTACAGGGAAGGGGCGGCTACACCTTC
>TRBJ1-3|TRBV30|few|15|TRBD1
CAWSAGTGAGNTIYF
TGTGCCTGGAGCGCCGGGACAGGGGCTGGAAACACCATATATTTT
>TRBJ1-5|TRBV30|.|13|.
CAWREGGGQPQHF
TGTGCCTGGAGGGAGGGTGGGGGTCAGCCCCAGCATTTT